These 21 T cell receptor beta chains were all obtained from the same sample, sequenced in a study of blood T cell repertoires in COVID-19. Measured with immunoSEQ multiplex PCR; TCRdb has only the in-frame clones, and not every one. The sample includes 45,000 to 65,000 clones, approximately 80% of them seen just once. Sample: peripheral blood. Receptor source: a man between 65 and 80 years old with active or convalescent COVID-19.

This sequence joins TRBV25-1 and TRBJ2-7; 8 nucleotides line up with TRBD2. This CDR3 spans 15 amino acids. J lost 2 bases, V lost 9 bases, and 12 bases had no gene match. Germline CDR1 MGHDK, CDR2 SYGVNS. The CDR3 reads CASLVGLAETYEQYF. DNA for the CDR3: TGTGCCAGTCTTGTCGGACTAGCAGAAACCTACGAGCAGTACTTC.

The chain has TRBV20-1 and TRBJ2-5, with a tentative D call TRBD2 (5 bases). Trimming took 3 bases from V and 4 from J, leaving 9 bases between them. The CDR3 covers 12 residues. CDR1 and CDR2 from the germline V gene are DFQATT and SNEGSKA (reference sequence). CDR3 bases: TGCAGTGCTAGTCTCCGGGGAGAGACCCAGTACTTC. It yields the protein CSASLRGETQYF.

The CDR3 spells CASSSGGTYEQPQHF. In DNA form, the CDR3 reads TGTGCCAGCAGCTCCGGGGGGACTTACGAGCAGCCCCAGCATTTT. The chain carries TRBV5-6 and TRBJ1-5; a possible D gene is TRBD1 (5 bases). The germline CDR1 and CDR2 sequences are SGHDT and YYEEEE. The CDR3 loop spans 15 amino acids. Trimming cost V 3 bases and J 7 bases, with 17 bases left between them.

This chain links TRBV2 with TRBJ2-3; perhaps TRBD2 as D (6 bases). There are 14 residues in the CDR3. Trimming stripped 6 bases from V and 5 bases from J, with 15 bases between. The germline V gene has CDR1 SNHLY and CDR2 FYNNEI. The CDR3 DNA is TGTGCCAGCAGCCCGTCTAGCGTGCTAGATACGCAGTATTTT. Translating gives CASSPSSVLDTQYF. Supplemented by reference TRBV2 and TRBJ2-3, the full variable domain reads EPEVTQTPSHQVTQMGQEVILRCVPISNHLYFYWYRQILGQKVEFLVSFYNNEISEKSEIFDDQFSVERPDGSNFTLKIRSTKLEDSAMYFCASSPSSVLDTQYFGPGTRLTVL.

CDR3: CASSLVGPGGDTEAFF. CDR3 nucleotide sequence: TGCGCCAGCAGCTTGGTGGGCCCAGGGGGCGATACTGAAGCTTTCTTT. This chain connects TRBV5-1 to TRBJ1-1; 8 bases are shared with TRBD1. Germline CDR1 reads SGHRS; CDR2 reads YFSETQ. CDR3 size: 16 residues. Trimming cost V 0 bases and J 5 bases; bases outside gene matches: 9.

This chain joins TRBV7-2 and TRBJ2-7; the D gene is possibly TRBD1 (6 bases). The ends were cut back, 1 base at V and 1 base at J, with 8 bases in the middle. CDR3 length equals 14 residues. Germline-derived CDR1 and CDR2 are SGHTA and FQGNSA. CDR3 sequence reads: CASSLDRVSYEQYF. The CDR3, as DNA: TGTGCCAGCAGCTTAGACAGGGTTTCCTACGAGCAGTACTTC. Combining the CDR3 with reference TRBV7-2 and TRBJ2-7 gives the whole variable domain GAGVSQSPSNKVTEKGKDVELRCDPISGHTALYWYRQSLGQGLEFLIYFQGNSAPDKSGLPSDRFSAERTGGSVSTLTIQRTQQEDSAVYLCASSLDRVSYEQYFGPGTRLTVT.

This clone occurred a few times. V usage is TRBV11-2 and J usage is TRBJ1-1, with D possibly matching TRBD1 (5 bases). The CDR3 sequence is 13 residues long. From germline, CDR1 is SGHAT and CDR2 FQNNGV. The V and J ends lost 1 base and 10 bases respectively, with 13 bases between them. The CDR3, as DNA: TGTGCCAGCAGCTTAGTAGTTGGGGCTGGAGCTTTCTTT. It encodes CASSLVVGAGAFF. The whole variable domain, remainder taken from reference TRBV11-2 and TRBJ1-1, is EAGVAQSPRYKIIEKRQSVAFWCNPISGHATLYWYQQILGQGPKLLIQFQNNGVVDDSQLPKDRFSAERLKGVDSTLKIQPAKLEDSAVYLCASSLVVGAGAFFGQGTRLTVV.

The rearrangement links TRBV7-2 to TRBJ2-3; no definite D call. The CDR3 is 14 amino acids. Germline values: CDR1 SGHTA, CDR2 FQGNSA. The V end lost 3 bases, the J end lost 2 bases, and 9 bases lay between the germline ends. For the CDR3, the DNA is TGTGCCAGCAGCTTGGGCGTTCTCACAGATACGCAGTATTTT. This gives the protein CASSLGVLTDTQYF. Filled out from reference TRBV7-2 and TRBJ2-3, the complete variable domain reads GAGVSQSPSNKVTEKGKDVELRCDPISGHTALYWYRQSLGQGLEFLIYFQGNSAPDKSGLPSDRFSAERTGGSVSTLTIQRTQQEDSAVYLCASSLGVLTDTQYFGPGTRLTVL.

This sequence joins TRBV5-1 and TRBJ2-1, with 16 nucleotides matching TRBD2. V lost 5 bases, J lost 7 bases, and 6 bases stayed unmatched. This CDR3 spans 16 amino acids. Looked up from germline, CDR1 is SGHRS and CDR2 is YFSETQ. The CDR3 bases are TGCGCCAGCAGGGCGGGGACTAGCGGGGGGGTAAATGAGCAGTTCTTC. This sequence encodes CASRAGTSGGVNEQFF. Full variable domain (missing parts from reference TRBV5-1 and TRBJ2-1): KAGVTQTPRYLIKTRGQQVTLSCSPISGHRSVSWYQQTPGQGLQFLFEYFSETQRNKGNFPGRFSGRQFSNSRSEMNVSTLELGDSALYLCASRAGTSGGVNEQFFGPGTRLTVL.

This chain connects TRBV7-2 to TRBJ1-2, with D possibly matching TRBD1 (5 bases). Germline-derived CDR1 and CDR2 are SGHTA and FQGNSA. This CDR3 spans 14 amino acids. Trimming pared 1 base from V and 6 bases from J, leaving 12 bases between. CDR3 in amino acids: CASSLGQLAHGYTF. Here the CDR3 DNA reads TGTGCCAGCAGCTTAGGACAGTTGGCCCATGGCTACACCTTC.

The chain recombines TRBV12-3 or TRBV12-4 with TRBJ1-2, with D unclear. The germline V and J ends were trimmed by 6 bases and 3 bases, with 5 bases remaining between them. The CDR3 totals 11 residues. CDR3 region: CASSTYYGYTF. Here the CDR3 DNA reads TGTGCCAGCAGCACTTACTATGGCTACACCTTC.

The rearrangement links TRBV2 to TRBJ1-1; 9 positions match TRBD1. V shed 6 bases, J shed 1 base, and the junction held 9 bases outside the gene matches. Germline CDR1 is SNHLY and CDR2 is FYNNEI. The length of the CDR3 is 16 residues. The CDR3 sequence: CASRDHGTGKNTEAFF. Here the CDR3 DNA reads TGTGCCAGCAGAGACCACGGGACAGGGAAGAACACTGAAGCTTTCTTT. Full variable domain (outside the CDR3, taken from reference TRBV2 and TRBJ1-1): EPEVTQTPSHQVTQMGQEVILRCVPISNHLYFYWYRQILGQKVEFLVSFYNNEISEKSEIFDDQFSVERPDGSNFTLKIRSTKLEDSAMYFCASRDHGTGKNTEAFFGQGTRLTVV.

The chain joins TRBV28 to TRBJ1-4; D is unclear. The germline CDR1 and CDR2 sequences are MDHEN and SYDVKM. This CDR3 spans 13 amino acids. Trimming left V 5 bases short and J 8 bases short, with 12 bases between. The CDR3, as DNA: TGTGCCAGCAGTCCCTACTCCACGGAAAAACTGTTTTTT. Its protein is CASSPYSTEKLFF.

This clone was seen a few times. J is TRBJ1-1 and V is TRBV19; 7 bases agree with TRBD1. The CDR3 loop spans 13 amino acids. The V gene's germline CDR1 is LNHDA and CDR2 SQIVND (reference sequence). V lost 5 bases, J lost 6 bases, and 6 bases stayed unmatched. The CDR3 here is CASSLRDSSEAFF. DNA of the CDR3: TGTGCCAGTAGTCTAAGGGACAGTTCTGAAGCTTTCTTT.

Comment on this clone: Other DNA sequences of this sample code for an identical CDR3. The V gene is TRBV11-3, the J gene TRBJ2-3; TRBD2 agrees at 8 bases. This CDR3 is built from 14 residues. V was clipped by 1 base and J by 5 bases; unmatched bases: 2. Germline CDR1 is SGHNT and CDR2 is YENEEA. The CDR3 DNA follows: TGTGCCAGCAGCTTAGCGGGGGGGATAGATACGCAGTATTTT. It translates to CASSLAGGIDTQYF. The whole variable domain, filled in from reference TRBV11-3 and TRBJ2-3, reads EAGVVQSPRYKIIEKKQPVAFWCNPISGHNTLYWYLQNLGQGPELLIRYENEEAVDDSQLPKDRFSAERLKGVDSTLKIQPAELGDSAVYLCASSLAGGIDTQYFGPGTRLTVL.

The chain combines TRBV2 with TRBJ2-3; D call uncertain. With 5 bases removed from V and 0 bases from J, the gap between germline ends came to 15 bases. There are 16 residues in the CDR3. In germline, CDR1 is SNHLY, CDR2 FYNNEI. CDR3: CASSLRSPASTDTQYF. The CDR3 nucleotides are TGTGCCAGCAGTCTCAGGTCACCTGCTAGCACAGATACGCAGTATTTT.

The chain links TRBV3-1 (or the pseudogene TRBV3-2) to TRBJ2-3, with unresolved D. This CDR3 is 14 amino acids long. Germline-derived CDR1 and CDR2 are LGHDT and YNNKEL (reference sequence). With 1 base removed from V and 0 bases from J, the gap between germline ends came to 5 bases. The CDR3 spells CASSQGYSTDTQYF. CDR3 in DNA: TGTGCCAGCAGCCAAGGCTATAGCACAGATACGCAGTATTTT.

The chain uses TRBV25-1 and TRBJ1-2; 10 positions match TRBD1. Germline CDR1 and CDR2: MGHDK and SYGVNS. J was trimmed by 4 bases and V by 1 base; bases with no gene match: 6. The CDR3 totals 16 residues. The CDR3 sequence is CASSEWGQGRGYGYTF. The DNA for the CDR3 is TGTGCCAGCAGTGAATGGGGACAGGGGAGGGGCTATGGCTACACCTTC.

The rearrangement links TRBV12-5 to TRBJ2-4; no clear D. The CDR3 loop spans 14 amino acids. CDR1 LGHNT and CDR2 FRNRAP come from the germline V gene. With 6 bases removed from V and 6 bases from J, the gap between germline ends came to 15 bases. In nucleotides, the CDR3 is TGTGCTAGTGGACAAGACGGCCGCGGAAACATTCAGTACTTC. Translating it yields CASGQDGRGNIQYF.

J is TRBJ2-5 and V is TRBV2, with a possible D match to TRBD1 (6 bases). V was shortened by 6 bases and J by 2 bases, with 13 bases between the two germline ends. This CDR3 has 14 amino acids. Germline CDR1 and CDR2: SNHLY and FYNNEI. CDR3 DNA: TGTGCCAGCAGCGACGGTACAGGGCAAGAGACCCAGTACTTC. Translation: CASSDGTGQETQYF.

The rearrangement joins TRBV23-1 to TRBJ1-3, with D tentatively TRBD1 (5 bases). TRBV23-1 is placed among ORFs of uncertain function. The CDR3 is 16 residues long. V lost 6 bases to trimming and J lost 0 bases, with 15 bases between them. The CDR3 DNA reads as TGCGCCAGCAGGGCGGGGGGTCAACTCTCTGGAAACACCATATATTTT. Amino acids: CASRAGGQLSGNTIYF.